These 13 T cell receptor beta chains were sequenced from one sample in a study of blood T cells in healthy people across ages. The second PCR ran about 6 to 11 cycles with a sample-barcoded 5' primer and J-beta primers. TCRdb redid the calling of the 5' RACE reads with MiXCR, one entry per CDR3 protein. The sample contains about 1,500,000 distinct CDR3 sequences, over 25% of which appear only once. Sequenced sample: blood. The receptors come from a woman aged 30 to 39 in good health.

V gene TRBV7-2 combines with J gene TRBJ2-1, with D tentatively TRBD1 or TRBD2 (6 bases each). The last part of the DNA fits TRBJ2-7 better; the J call may be wrong. The CDR3 loop spans 15 amino acids. Looked up from germline, CDR1 is SGHTA and CDR2 is FQGNSA. This chain's CDR3 is CASSLVGGPGVEQYF. As DNA, the CDR3 is TGTGCCAGCAGCTTAGTGGGGGGCCCCGGGGTCGAGCAGTACTTC.

V usage is TRBV2 and J usage is TRBJ2-3; weak D call: TRBD2 (7 bases). Germline V gene lookup returns CDR1 SNHLY and CDR2 FYNNEI. The CDR3 extends over 16 amino acids. V lost 3 bases and J lost 0, with 13 bases in between. CDR3 sequence (DNA): TGTGCCAGCAGTGAGGGGGCGGGAGTCAGCACAGATACGCAGTATTTT. Amino acids: CASSEGAGVSTDTQYF. The whole variable domain, remainder taken from reference TRBV2 and TRBJ2-3, is EPEVTQTPSHQVTQMGQEVILRCVPISNHLYFYWYRQILGQKVEFLVSFYNNEISEKSEIFDDQFSVERPDGSNFTLKIRSTKLEDSAMYFCASSEGAGVSTDTQYFGPGTRLTVL.

The chain joins TRBV3-1 to TRBJ1-6, with D perhaps matching TRBD1 (6 bases). This CDR3 region has 16 residues. V lost 2 bases and J lost 0, with 8 bases in between. Per germline, CDR1 LGHDT and CDR2 YNNKEL (reference sequence). The CDR3 reads CASSQRGSSYNSPLHF. The CDR3 DNA reads TGTGCCAGCAGCCAAAGGGGGAGCTCCTATAATTCACCCCTCCACTTT.

The chain's CDR3 is CASSYYGRSDTQYF. The CDR3 bases are TGTGCCAGCAGCTACTACGGGAGATCAGATACGCAGTATTTT. The rearrangement links TRBV7-2 to TRBJ2-3, with TRBD2 as a possible D gene (6 bases). Trimming cost V 4 bases and J 4 bases, with 12 bases left between them. In germline, CDR1 is SGHTA, CDR2 FQGNSA. The length of the CDR3 is 14 residues.

This clonotype was detected a few times. The chain employs TRBV4-1 and TRBJ2-7, with D possibly being TRBD2 (6 bases). The closer fit of TRBJ2-5 to the DNA end suggests the J call may be wrong. The CDR3 extends over 15 amino acids. In germline, CDR1 is MGHRA, CDR2 YSYEKL. CDR3 region: CASSQDTRGWETQYF. In DNA, the CDR3 is TGCGCCAGCAGCCAAGACACCCGGGGGTGGGAGACCCAGTACTTC.

This clonotype was seen a handful of times. The genes are TRBV7-9 and TRBJ2-7; the D is unclear. Per germline, CDR1 SEHNR and CDR2 FQNEAQ (reference sequence). V lost 5 bases to trimming and J lost 0 bases, with 8 bases between them. The length of the CDR3 is 13 residues. CDR3 sequence: CASSAAVSYEQYF. As DNA, the CDR3 is TGTGCCAGCAGCGCGGCGGTCTCCTACGAGCAGTACTTC.

The chain carries TRBV27 and TRBJ1-2; no definite D call. V was pared by 1 base and J by 7 bases, with 13 bases between. Germline assignment: CDR1 MNHEY and CDR2 SMNVEV (reference sequence). The CDR3 is 14 residues long. The DNA of the CDR3 is TGTGCCAGCAGTTTATTGCCCGGGAGCGGTGGCTACACCTTC. This translates into CASSLLPGSGGYTF.

This clonotype was counted at least ten times. The chain employs TRBV12-3 or TRBV12-4 and TRBJ1-2; D remains unclear. The V and J ends lost 6 bases and 4 bases respectively, with 15 bases between them. The CDR3 extends over 14 amino acids. The CDR3 sequence: CASSPTGMAYGYTF. CDR3 DNA: TGTGCCAGCAGCCCCACCGGGATGGCCTATGGCTACACCTTC.

As to this clonotype: At one boundary the junction diverges from the germline segment, which might be a read error. The chain carries TRBV20-1 and TRBJ2-1, with D possibly TRBD2 on 5 matching bases. The CDR3 is made up of 15 amino acids. Looked up from germline, CDR1 is DFQATT and CDR2 is SNEGSKA (reference sequence). CDR3: CSAGDTSGARDEQFF. DNA for the CDR3: TGCAGTGCTGGAGATACCAGCGGAGCGAGGGATGAGCAGTTCTTC.

This chain links TRBV30 with TRBJ2-1; 7 bases line up with TRBD1. CDR3 length: 14 amino acids. The germline CDR1 and CDR2 sequences are GTSNPN and SVGIG (reference sequence). V dropped 5 bases and J dropped 4; count of bases not matched to a gene: 8. CDR3 in amino acids: CAWDSGTEYNEQFF. CDR3 DNA: TGTGCCTGGGATTCCGGGACAGAATACAATGAGCAGTTCTTC.

Points on this clonotype: This sequence may be a read error, since a much larger clone differs from it by one base. The chain joins TRBV10-3 to TRBJ2-7; D may be TRBD1 (5 bases). This CDR3 has 13 amino acids. V lost 11 bases and J 0 bases, leaving 14 bases between the germline ends. Germline-derived CDR1 and CDR2 are ENHRY and SYGVKD. The CDR3 reads CAVQDGSSYEQYF. CDR3 nucleotides: TGTGCCGTACAGGACGGCAGCTCCTACGAGCAGTACTTC.

This clonotype is a singleton in its sample. The chain employs TRBV7-2 and TRBJ2-5; no definite D call. The J call may not be correct, given that the DNA end is closer to TRBJ2-4. The germline gives CDR1 SGHTA, CDR2 FQGNSA. CDR3 length: 14 amino acids. This chain's CDR3 is CASSLPGWANIQYF. CDR3 DNA: TGTGCCAGCAGCCTACCCGGCTGGGCCAACATTCAGTACTTC.

This clonotype was detected only once. At one end the junction does not follow the germline gene, possibly because of a read error. This sequence joins TRBV6-6 and TRBJ1-6; D unclear. Per the germline V gene, CDR1 is MNHNY and CDR2 is SVGAGI (reference sequence). The CDR3 has 13 amino acids. In DNA form, the CDR3 reads TGTGCCAGCAGTTTCTTACCGAATTCACCCCCCCACTTT. Translating it yields CASSFLPNSPPHF.